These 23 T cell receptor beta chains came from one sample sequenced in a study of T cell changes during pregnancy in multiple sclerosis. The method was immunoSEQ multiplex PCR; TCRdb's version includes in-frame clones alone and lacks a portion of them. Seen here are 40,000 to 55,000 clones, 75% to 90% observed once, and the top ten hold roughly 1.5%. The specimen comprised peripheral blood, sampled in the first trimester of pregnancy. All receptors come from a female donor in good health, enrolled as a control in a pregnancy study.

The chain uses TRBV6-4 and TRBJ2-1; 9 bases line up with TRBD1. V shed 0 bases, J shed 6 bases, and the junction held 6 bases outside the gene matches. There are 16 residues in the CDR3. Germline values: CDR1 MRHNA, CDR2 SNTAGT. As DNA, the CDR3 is TGTGCCAGCAGTGACTCTAGGACAGGGGACAGCAATGAGCAGTTCTTC. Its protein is CASSDSRTGDSNEQFF.

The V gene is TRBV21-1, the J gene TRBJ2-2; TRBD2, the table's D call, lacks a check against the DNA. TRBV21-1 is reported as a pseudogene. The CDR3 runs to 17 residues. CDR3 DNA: TGTGCCAGCAGCATCTTAAAACTAGCGAGCAACACCGGGGAGCTGTTTTTT. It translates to CASSILKLASNTGELFF.

CDR3 residues: CASSLVTGGFNTGELFF. The CDR3 DNA follows: TGCGCCAGCAGCTTGGTAACAGGGGGCTTTAACACCGGGGAGCTGTTTTTT. V and J are TRBV5-1 and TRBJ2-2; 9 nucleotides line up with TRBD1. V was clipped by 0 bases and J by 2 bases; unmatched bases: 5. The CDR3 extends over 17 amino acids. Germline V lookup: CDR1 SGHRS, CDR2 YFSETQ.

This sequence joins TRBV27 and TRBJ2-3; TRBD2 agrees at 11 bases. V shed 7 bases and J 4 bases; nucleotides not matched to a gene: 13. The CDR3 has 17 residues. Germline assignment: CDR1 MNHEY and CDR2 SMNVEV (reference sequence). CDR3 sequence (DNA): TGTGCCAGCACCCGGTATAGCGGGAGGGCAGGGGCAGATACGCAGTATTTT. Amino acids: CASTRYSGRAGADTQYF.

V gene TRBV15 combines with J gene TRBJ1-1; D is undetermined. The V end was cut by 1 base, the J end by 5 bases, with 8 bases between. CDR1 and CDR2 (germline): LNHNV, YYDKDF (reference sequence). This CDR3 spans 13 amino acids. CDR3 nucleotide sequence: TGTGCCACCAGCAGAGGAGGGAGAACTGAAGCTTTCTTT. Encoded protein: CATSRGGRTEAFF. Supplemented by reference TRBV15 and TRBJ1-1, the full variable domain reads DAMVIQNPRYQVTQFGKPVTLSCSQTLNHNVMYWYQQKSSQAPKLLFHYYDKDFNNEADTPDNFQSRRPNTSFCFLDIRSPGLGDTAMYLCATSRGGRTEAFFGQGTRLTVV.

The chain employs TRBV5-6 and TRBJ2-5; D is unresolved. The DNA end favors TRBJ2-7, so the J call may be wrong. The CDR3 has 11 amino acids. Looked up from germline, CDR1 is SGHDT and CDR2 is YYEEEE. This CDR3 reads CASSLVYEQYF. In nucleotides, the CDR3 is TGTGCCAGCAGCTTGGTCTACGAGCAGTACTTC.

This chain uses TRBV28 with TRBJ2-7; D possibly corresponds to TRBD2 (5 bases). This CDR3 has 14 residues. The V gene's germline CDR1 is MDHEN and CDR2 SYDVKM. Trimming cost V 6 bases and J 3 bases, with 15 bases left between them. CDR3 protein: CASSLDSPGYEQYF. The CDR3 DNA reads TGTGCCAGCAGCCTGGACTCCCCAGGCTACGAGCAGTACTTC.

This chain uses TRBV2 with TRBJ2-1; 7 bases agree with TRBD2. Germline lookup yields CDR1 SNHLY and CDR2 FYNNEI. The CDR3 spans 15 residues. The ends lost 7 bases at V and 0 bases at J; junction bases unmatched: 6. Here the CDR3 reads CASTLGRGSYNEQFF. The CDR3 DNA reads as TGTGCCAGCACCCTAGGGAGGGGCTCCTACAATGAGCAGTTCTTC.

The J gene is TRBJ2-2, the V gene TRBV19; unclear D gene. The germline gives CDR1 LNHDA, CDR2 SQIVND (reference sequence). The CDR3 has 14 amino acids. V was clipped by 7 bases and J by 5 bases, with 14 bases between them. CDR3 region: CASNQALLTGELFF. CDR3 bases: TGTGCCAGTAACCAAGCGCTGTTGACCGGGGAGCTGTTTTTT. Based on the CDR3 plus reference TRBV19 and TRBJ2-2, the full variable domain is DGGITQSPKYLFRKEGQNVTLSCEQNLNHDAMYWYRQDPGQGLRLIYYSQIVNDFQKGDIAEGYSVSREKKESFPLTVTSAQKNPTAFYLCASNQALLTGELFFGEGSRLTVL.

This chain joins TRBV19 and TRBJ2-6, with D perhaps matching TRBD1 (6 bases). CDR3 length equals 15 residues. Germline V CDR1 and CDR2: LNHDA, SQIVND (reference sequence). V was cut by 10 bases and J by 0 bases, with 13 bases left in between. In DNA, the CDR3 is TGTGCCATTTCGGACAGAAACTCTGGGGCCAACGTCCTGACTTTC. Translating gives CAISDRNSGANVLTF.

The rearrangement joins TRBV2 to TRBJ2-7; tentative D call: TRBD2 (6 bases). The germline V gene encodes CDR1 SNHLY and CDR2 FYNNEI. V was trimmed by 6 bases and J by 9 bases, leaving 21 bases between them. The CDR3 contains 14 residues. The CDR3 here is CASRGGVVMDGQYF. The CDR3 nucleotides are TGTGCCAGCAGGGGCGGGGTTGTGATGGACGGGCAGTACTTC.

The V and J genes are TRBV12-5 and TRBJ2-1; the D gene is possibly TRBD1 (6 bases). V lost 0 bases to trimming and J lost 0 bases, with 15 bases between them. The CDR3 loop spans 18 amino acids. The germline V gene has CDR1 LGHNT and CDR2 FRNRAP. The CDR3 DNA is TGTGCTAGTGGTTTGGTATCATCTCCAGGGGCCTCCTACAATGAGCAGTTCTTC. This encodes CASGLVSSPGASYNEQFF.

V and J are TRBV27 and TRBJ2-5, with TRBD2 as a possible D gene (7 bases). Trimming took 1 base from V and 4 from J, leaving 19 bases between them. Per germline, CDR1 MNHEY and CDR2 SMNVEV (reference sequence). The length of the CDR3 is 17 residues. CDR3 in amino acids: CASSLYGGAPLGETQYF. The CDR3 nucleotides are TGTGCCAGCAGTTTATATGGGGGGGCGCCATTGGGAGAGACCCAGTACTTC.

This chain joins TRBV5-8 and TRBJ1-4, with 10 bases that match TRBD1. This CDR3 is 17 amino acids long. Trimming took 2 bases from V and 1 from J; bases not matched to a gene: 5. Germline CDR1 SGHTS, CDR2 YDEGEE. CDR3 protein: CASSFRQGAITNEKLFF. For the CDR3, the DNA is TGTGCCAGCAGCTTCAGACAGGGGGCGATAACTAATGAAAAACTGTTTTTT.

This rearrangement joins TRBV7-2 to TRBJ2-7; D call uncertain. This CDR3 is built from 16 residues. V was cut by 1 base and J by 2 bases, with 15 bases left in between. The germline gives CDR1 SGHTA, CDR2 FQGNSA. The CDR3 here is CASSLGWPEQPYEQYF. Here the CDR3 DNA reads TGTGCCAGCAGCTTAGGGTGGCCAGAACAACCCTACGAGCAGTACTTC.

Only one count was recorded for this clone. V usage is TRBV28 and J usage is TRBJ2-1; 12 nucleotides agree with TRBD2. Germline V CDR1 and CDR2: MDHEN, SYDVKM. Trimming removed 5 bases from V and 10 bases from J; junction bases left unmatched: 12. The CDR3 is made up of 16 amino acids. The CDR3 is CASSPLAGGPVKEQFF. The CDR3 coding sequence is TGTGCCAGCAGTCCCCTAGCGGGAGGGCCCGTGAAGGAGCAGTTCTTC.

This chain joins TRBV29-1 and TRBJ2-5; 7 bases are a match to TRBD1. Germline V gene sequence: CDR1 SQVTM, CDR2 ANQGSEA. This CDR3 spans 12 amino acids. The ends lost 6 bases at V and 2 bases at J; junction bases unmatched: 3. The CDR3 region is CSVGQQQETQYF. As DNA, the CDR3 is TGCAGCGTGGGACAGCAACAAGAGACCCAGTACTTC.

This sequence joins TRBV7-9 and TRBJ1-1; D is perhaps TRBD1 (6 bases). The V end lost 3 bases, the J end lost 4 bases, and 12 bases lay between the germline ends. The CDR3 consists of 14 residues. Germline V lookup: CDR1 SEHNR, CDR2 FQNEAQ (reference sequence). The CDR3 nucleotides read TGTGCCAGCAGCTTTACCAGGGGTAGCACTGAAGCTTTCTTT. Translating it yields CASSFTRGSTEAFF. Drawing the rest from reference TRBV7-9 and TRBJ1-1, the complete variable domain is DTGVSQNPRHKITKRGQNVTFRCDPISEHNRLYWYRQTLGQGPEFLTYFQNEAQLEKSRLLSDRFSAERPKGSFSTLEIQRTEQGDSAMYLCASSFTRGSTEAFFGQGTRLTVV.

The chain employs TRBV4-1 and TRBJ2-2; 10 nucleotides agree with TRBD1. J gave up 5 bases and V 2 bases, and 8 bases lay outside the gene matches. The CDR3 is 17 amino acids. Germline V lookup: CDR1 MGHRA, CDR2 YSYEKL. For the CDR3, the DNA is TGCGCCAGCAGCCAATTACTCCCGGGACAGGGGACCGGGGAGCTGTTTTTT. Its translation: CASSQLLPGQGTGELFF.

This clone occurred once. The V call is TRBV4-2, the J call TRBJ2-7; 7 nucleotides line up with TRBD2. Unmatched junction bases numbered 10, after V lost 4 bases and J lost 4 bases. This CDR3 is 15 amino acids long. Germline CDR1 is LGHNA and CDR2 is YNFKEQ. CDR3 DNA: TGTGCCAGCAGCCCCGGAGGACTAGTTTTATACGAGCAGTACTTC. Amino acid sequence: CASSPGGLVLYEQYF.

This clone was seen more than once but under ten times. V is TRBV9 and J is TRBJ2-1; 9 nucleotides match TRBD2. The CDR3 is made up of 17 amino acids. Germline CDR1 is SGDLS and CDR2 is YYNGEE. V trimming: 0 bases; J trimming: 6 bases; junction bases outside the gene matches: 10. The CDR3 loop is CASSVAGASGMVNEQFF. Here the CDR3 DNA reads TGTGCCAGCAGCGTAGCAGGAGCTAGCGGGATGGTCAATGAGCAGTTCTTC.

The CDR3 nucleotides read TGTGCCAGCACCGTGGACAGCACCAAGGGTACCCAGTACTTC. This gives the protein CASTVDSTKGTQYF. The rearrangement uses TRBV6-1 and TRBJ2-5; a weak D match, TRBD1 (6 bases). The germline V gene has CDR1 MNHNS and CDR2 SASEGT. This CDR3 is built from 14 residues. Trimming took 7 bases from V and 8 from J, leaving 20 bases between them.

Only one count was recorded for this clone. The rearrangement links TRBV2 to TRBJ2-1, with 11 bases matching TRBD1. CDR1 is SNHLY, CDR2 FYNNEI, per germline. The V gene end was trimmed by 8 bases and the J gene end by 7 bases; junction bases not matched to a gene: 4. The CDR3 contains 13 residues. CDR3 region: CASDGQGANEQFF. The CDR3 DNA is TGTGCCAGCGACGGACAGGGGGCGAATGAGCAGTTCTTC.